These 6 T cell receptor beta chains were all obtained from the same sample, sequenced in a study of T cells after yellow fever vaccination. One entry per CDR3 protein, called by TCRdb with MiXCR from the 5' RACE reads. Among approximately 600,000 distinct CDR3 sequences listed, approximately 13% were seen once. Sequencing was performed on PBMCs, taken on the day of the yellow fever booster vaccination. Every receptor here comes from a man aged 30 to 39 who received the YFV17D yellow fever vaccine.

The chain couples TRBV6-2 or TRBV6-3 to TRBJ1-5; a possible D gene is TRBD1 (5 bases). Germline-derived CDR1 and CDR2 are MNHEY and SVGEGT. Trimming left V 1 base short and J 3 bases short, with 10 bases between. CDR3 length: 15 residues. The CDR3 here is CASSYLRGTNQPQHF. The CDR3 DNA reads TGTGCCAGCAGTTACTTAAGAGGGACCAATCAGCCCCAGCATTTT.

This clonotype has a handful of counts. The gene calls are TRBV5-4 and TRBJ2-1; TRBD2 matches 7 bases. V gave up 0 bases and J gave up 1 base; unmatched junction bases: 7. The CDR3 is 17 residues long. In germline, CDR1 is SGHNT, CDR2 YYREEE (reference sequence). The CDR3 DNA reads TGTGCCAGCAGCTTGGGAGCTAGCGGCCCATCCTACAATGAGCAGTTCTTC. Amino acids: CASSLGASGPSYNEQFF.

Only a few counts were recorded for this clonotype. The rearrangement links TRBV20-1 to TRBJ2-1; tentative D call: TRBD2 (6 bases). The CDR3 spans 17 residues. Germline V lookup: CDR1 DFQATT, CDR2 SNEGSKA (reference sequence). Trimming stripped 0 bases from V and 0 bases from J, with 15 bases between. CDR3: CSARDLAGPSSYNEQFF. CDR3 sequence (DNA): TGCAGTGCTAGAGACTTGGCGGGGCCGTCCTCCTACAATGAGCAGTTCTTC.

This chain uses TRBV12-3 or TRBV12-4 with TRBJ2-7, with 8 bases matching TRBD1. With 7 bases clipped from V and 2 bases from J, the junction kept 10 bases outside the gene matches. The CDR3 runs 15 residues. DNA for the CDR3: TGTGCCAGCACCGCTGACAGGGGACCTACCTACGAGCAGTACTTC. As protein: CASTADRGPTYEQYF.

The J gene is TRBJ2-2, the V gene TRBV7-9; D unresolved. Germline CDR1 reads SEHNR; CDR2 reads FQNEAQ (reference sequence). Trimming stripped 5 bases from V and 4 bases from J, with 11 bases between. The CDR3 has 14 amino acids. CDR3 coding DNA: TGTGCCAGCAGCCTCGACACCCTCACCGGGGAGCTGTTTTTT. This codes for CASSLDTLTGELFF.

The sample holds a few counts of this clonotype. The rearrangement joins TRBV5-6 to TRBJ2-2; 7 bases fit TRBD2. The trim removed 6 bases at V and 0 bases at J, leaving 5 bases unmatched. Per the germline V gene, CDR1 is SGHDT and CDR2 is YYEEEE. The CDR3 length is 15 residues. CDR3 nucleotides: TGTGCCAGCATGGGGGGGGACTCGAACACCGGGGAGCTGTTTTTT. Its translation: CASMGGDSNTGELFF.